Listed below are T cell receptor beta chains from one sample, sequenced in a study of T-cell memory formation after mild COVID-19. TCRdb analysed the 5' RACE reads with MiXCR anew, one entry per CDR3 protein. This sample has 150,000 to 200,000 distinct CDR3 sequences; approximately 10% occur once, and the top ten carry approximately 4%. Sequenced sample: PBMCs or a T cell subset sorted from them (not recorded which). Source of these receptors: a man younger than 35 who had mild COVID-19 (a few samples of this study predate the infection). Cell type and time point are not known. CDR3s include the opening cysteine and the closing phenylalanine or tryptophan. D genes are given only for firm matches. Only part of the rows carry a size: once, few, many, or a class if the clone is expanded.

clone_size | d_call | j_call | v_call | cdr3_nt | cdr3_aa
few | TRBD2 | TRBJ2-5 | TRBV4-1 | TGCGCCAGCAGCCCGGGGGGGGGACGCGAGACCCAGTACTTC | CASSPGGGRETQYF
. | TRBD2 | TRBJ2-3 | TRBV12-3/TRBV12-4 | TGTGCCAGCAGCCATGGGCCCCGGGGGGCAGATACGCAGTATTTT | CASSHGPRGADTQYF
few | . | TRBJ1-1 | TRBV11-2 | TGTGCCAGCAGCCCCCTGCGAATGAACACTGAAGCTTTCTTT | CASSPLRMNTEAFF
. | TRBD1 | TRBJ1-4 | TRBV7-9 | TGTGCCAGCAGCCGACAGGGGGAAAAACTGTTTTTT | CASSRQGEKLFF
. | . | TRBJ2-3 | TRBV12-3/TRBV12-4 | TGTGCCAGCAGCTTAAGATCTAGCACAGATACGCAGTATTTT | CASSLRSSTDTQYF
. | TRBD1 | TRBJ1-1 | TRBV12-3/TRBV12-4 | TGTGCCAGCAGGCCCGACAGGGGCACTACAACTGAAGCTTTCTTT | CASRPDRGTTTEAFF
. | . | TRBJ1-1 | TRBV7-3 | TGTGCCAGCAGCCTGCGAAGGGGAATGAACACTGAAGCTTTCTTT | CASSLRRGMNTEAFF
many | . | TRBJ2-2 | TRBV12-3/TRBV12-4 | TGTGCCAGCACAAGACAGTCGAACACCGGGGAGCTGTTTTTT | CASTRQSNTGELFF
few | . | TRBJ2-5 | TRBV7-9 | TGTGCCAGCAGCTTACGTGCAGGGAGTGGGGAGACCCAGTACTTC | CASSLRAGSGETQYF
. | . | TRBJ1-2 | TRBV20-1 | TGCAGTATAGGGGTCCGGGGCACCCTCATTTGGAATGGCTACACCTTC | CSIGVRGTLIWNGYTF
few | . | TRBJ2-2 | TRBV7-8 | TGTGCCAGCAGCCCTACAACCGAGGCGGACACCGGGGAGCTGTTTTTT | CASSPTTEADTGELFF
. | TRBD1 | TRBJ1-1 | TRBV11-2 | TGTGCCAGCAGTCTCCTTCCGGGACAGGGGGCGAACACTGAAGCTTTCTTT | CASSLLPGQGANTEAFF
many | TRBD2 | TRBJ2-3 | TRBV11-2 | TGTGCCAGCAGCTTACCGGGACTAGATGCGTCGACGCAGTATTTT | CASSLPGLDASTQYF
many | TRBD2 | TRBJ2-5 | TRBV12-3/TRBV12-4 | TGTGCCAGCAGTTCCGGGACTAGCATAGAGACCCAGTACTTC | CASSSGTSIETQYF
. | TRBD1 | TRBJ1-5 | TRBV7-2 | TGTGCCAGCAGCTTTGGGACAGCCGCCCTAGGGCCCCAGCATTTT | CASSFGTAALGPQHF
. | . | TRBJ1-5 | TRBV6-5 | TGTGCCAGCAGTTCCCAGGCCGGGACGAATCAGCCCCAGCATTTT | CASSSQAGTNQPQHF
few | . | TRBJ2-4 | TRBV7-3 | TGTGCCAGCAGCTTAGGAGGTCCGGGGGGCGGAAACATTCAGTACTTC | CASSLGGPGGGNIQYF
. | . | TRBJ2-3 | TRBV24-1 | TGTGCCACCAGTGGAGGGACGGCAGAAGATACGCAGTATTTT | CATSGGTAEDTQYF
few | . | TRBJ1-2 | TRBV11-3 | TGTGCCAGCAGCTTACTATATCGGGGGCTTCACTATGGCTACACCTTC | CASSLLYRGLHYGYTF
many | . | TRBJ1-2 | TRBV20-1 | TGCAGTACCGATGTGGTGACAGGCAACTATGGCTACACCTTC | CSTDVVTGNYGYTF
. | TRBD1 | TRBJ2-1 | TRBV20-1 | TGCAGTGCTAGAGGGACAGGGGGCTCCTACAATGAGCAGTTCTTC | CSARGTGGSYNEQFF
. | . | TRBJ1-5 | TRBV5-1 | TGCGCCAGCAGCTTGGCCTATGGGGGGCATAGCAATCAGCCCCAGCATTTT | CASSLAYGGHSNQPQHF
few | . | TRBJ1-3 | TRBV5-1 | TGCGCCAGCAGCTTGGGTCGGCAGTTCTTCTCTGGAAACACCATATATTTT | CASSLGRQFFSGNTIYF
few | . | TRBJ1-1 | TRBV6-5 | TGTGCCAGCAGTCCCCGTCGAACAGGGTTGAACACTGAAGCTTTCTTT | CASSPRRTGLNTEAFF
few | TRBD1 | TRBJ1-4 | TRBV5-5 | TGTGCCAGCAGCTTGACGGGACAGGGGTTTCAAAAACTGTTTTTT | CASSLTGQGFQKLFF
few | . | TRBJ2-7 | TRBV7-9 | TGTGCCAGCAGCCCCGACAGGCCTCAGCCCTACGAGCAGTACTTC | CASSPDRPQPYEQYF
. | . | TRBJ1-6 | TRBV20-1 | TGCAGTGCTAGAGTAGGGGACTGGTACAACAATTCACCCCTCCACTTT | CSARVGDWYNNSPLHF
. | . | TRBJ1-5 | TRBV6-6 | TGTGCCAGCAGTTACTACACTCAGTCACCCGGGCAGCCCCAGCATTTT | CASSYYTQSPGQPQHF
few | TRBD2 | TRBJ2-3 | TRBV2 | TGTGCCAGCAGCGTAGCGGGGAAAAGCACAGATACGCAGTATTTT | CASSVAGKSTDTQYF
. | . | TRBJ1-1 | TRBV7-3 | TGTGCCAGCAGCCCGGGAGGAGGGGTGGACACTGAAGCTTTCTTT | CASSPGGGVDTEAFF
. | . | TRBJ2-3 | TRBV3-1 | TGTGCCAGCAGCCAAGAACGGGGGACTAGCACAGATACGCAGTATTTT | CASSQERGTSTDTQYF
few | . | TRBJ2-1 | TRBV5-1 | TGCGCCAGCAGCTTGGTTCTAGCGAGGGTCGATGAGCAGTTCTTC | CASSLVLARVDEQFF
many | TRBD2 | TRBJ2-3 | TRBV12-3/TRBV12-4 | TGTGCCAGCAGTTTCCTCCGCGGGGGGGCAGCCGATACGCAGTATTTT | CASSFLRGGAADTQYF
few | TRBD2 | TRBJ2-7 | TRBV9 | TGTGCCAGCAGCGTAGCTGCTAGCGGGGGGTTCTACGAGCAGTACTTC | CASSVAASGGFYEQYF
many | TRBD1 | TRBJ1-1 | TRBV5-1 | TGCGCCAGCAGCGGGCGACAGGGGAACACTGAAGCTTTCTTT | CASSGRQGNTEAFF
. | TRBD1 | TRBJ2-1 | TRBV23-1 | TGCGCCAGCAGTCAATCTCTGGGACAGGGGCGTCCGGGCTCCTACAATGAGCAGTTCTTC | CASSQSLGQGRPGSYNEQFF
few | . | TRBJ2-1 | TRBV11-2 | TGTGCCAGCAGCTTAGATCAACTAGTTCCACCGTTCTTC | CASSLDQLVPPFF
few | . | TRBJ2-1 | TRBV15 | TGTGCCACCAGCAGCCTGATGCTCACAGACAATGAGCAGTTCTTC | CATSSLMLTDNEQFF
few | . | TRBJ1-6 | TRBV10-3 | TGTGCCATCAGGGTGGGAGATAATTCACCCCTCCACTTT | CAIRVGDNSPLHF
. | . | TRBJ2-7 | TRBV5-1 | TGCGCCAGCAGCAAGGACAGAGCCTACGAGCAGTACTTC | CASSKDRAYEQYF
few | . | TRBJ2-1 | TRBV7-2 | TGTGCCAGCAGCTCCGTAGGAGTAGAGCAGTTCTTC | CASSSVGVEQFF
few | TRBD2 | TRBJ2-1 | TRBV6-4 | TGTGCCAGCAGTGAGGCGGGCAGCGGGGCTTACAATGAGCAGTTCTTC | CASSEAGSGAYNEQFF
many | . | TRBJ2-5 | TRBV3-1 | TGTGCCAGCGACAGAGGGAATCGGGAGACCCAGTACTTC | CASDRGNRETQYF